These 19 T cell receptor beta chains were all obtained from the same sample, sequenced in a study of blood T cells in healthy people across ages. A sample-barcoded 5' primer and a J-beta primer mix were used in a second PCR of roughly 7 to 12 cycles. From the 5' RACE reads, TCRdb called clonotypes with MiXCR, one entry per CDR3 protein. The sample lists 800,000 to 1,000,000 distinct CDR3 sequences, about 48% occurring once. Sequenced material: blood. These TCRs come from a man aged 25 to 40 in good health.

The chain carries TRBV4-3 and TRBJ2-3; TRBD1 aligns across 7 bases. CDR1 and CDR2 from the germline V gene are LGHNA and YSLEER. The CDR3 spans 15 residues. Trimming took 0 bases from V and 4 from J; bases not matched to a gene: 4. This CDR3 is CASSQDTGASDTQYF. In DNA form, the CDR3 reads TGCGCCAGCAGCCAAGATACAGGGGCGTCAGATACGCAGTATTTT.

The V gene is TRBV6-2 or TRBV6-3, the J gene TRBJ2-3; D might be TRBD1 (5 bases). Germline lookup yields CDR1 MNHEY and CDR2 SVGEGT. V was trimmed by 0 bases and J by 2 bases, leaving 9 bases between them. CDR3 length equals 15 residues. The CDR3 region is CASSYSSGLTDTQYF. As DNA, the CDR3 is TGTGCCAGCAGTTACTCATCAGGGCTCACAGATACGCAGTATTTT.

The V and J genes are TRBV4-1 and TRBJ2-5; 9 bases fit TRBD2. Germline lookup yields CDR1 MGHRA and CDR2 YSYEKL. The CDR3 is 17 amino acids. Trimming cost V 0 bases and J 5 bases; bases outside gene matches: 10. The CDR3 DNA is TGCGCCAGCAGCCAAGATTCTAGCGGGAACCCGGGGGAGACCCAGTACTTC. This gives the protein CASSQDSSGNPGETQYF.

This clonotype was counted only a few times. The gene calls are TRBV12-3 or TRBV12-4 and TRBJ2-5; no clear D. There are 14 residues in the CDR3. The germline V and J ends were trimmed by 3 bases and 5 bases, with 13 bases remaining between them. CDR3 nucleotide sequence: TGTGCCAGCAGTTTTGGACGCCTCGGGGAGACCCAGTACTTC. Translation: CASSFGRLGETQYF.

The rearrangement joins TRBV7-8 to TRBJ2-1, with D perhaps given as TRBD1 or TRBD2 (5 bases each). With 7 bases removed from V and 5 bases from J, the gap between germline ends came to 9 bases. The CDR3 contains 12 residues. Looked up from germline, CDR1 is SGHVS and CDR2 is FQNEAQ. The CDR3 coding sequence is TGTGCCAGCACCCGAGGGGACAATGAGCAGTTCTTC. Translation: CASTRGDNEQFF.

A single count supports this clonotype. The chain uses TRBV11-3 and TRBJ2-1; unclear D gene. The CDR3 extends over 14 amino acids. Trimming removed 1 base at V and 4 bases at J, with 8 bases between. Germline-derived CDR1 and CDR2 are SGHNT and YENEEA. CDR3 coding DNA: TGTGCCAGCAGCTTAGCATCCAGGTACAATGAGCAGTTCTTC. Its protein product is CASSLASRYNEQFF.

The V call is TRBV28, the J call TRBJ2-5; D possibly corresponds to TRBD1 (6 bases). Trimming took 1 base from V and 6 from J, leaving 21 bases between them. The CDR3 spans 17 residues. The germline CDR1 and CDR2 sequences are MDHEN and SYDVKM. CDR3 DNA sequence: TGTGCCAGCAGTTTATCTCTCGTAAGAAGACAGGCCCAGACCCAGTACTTC. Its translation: CASSLSLVRRQAQTQYF.

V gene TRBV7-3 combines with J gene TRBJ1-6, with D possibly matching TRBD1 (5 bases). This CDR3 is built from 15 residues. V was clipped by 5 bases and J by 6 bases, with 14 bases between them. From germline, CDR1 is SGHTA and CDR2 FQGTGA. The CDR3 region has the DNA TGTGCCAGCAGCCCCTCCGGGGGGGGTAATTCACCCCTCCACTTT. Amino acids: CASSPSGGGNSPLHF.

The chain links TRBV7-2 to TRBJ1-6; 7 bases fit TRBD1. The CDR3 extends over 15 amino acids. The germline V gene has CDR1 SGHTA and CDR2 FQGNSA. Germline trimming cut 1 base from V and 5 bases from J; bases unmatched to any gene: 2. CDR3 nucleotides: TGTGCCAGCAGCTTAGTCGGGACAGATAATTCACCCCTCCACTTT. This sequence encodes CASSLVGTDNSPLHF.

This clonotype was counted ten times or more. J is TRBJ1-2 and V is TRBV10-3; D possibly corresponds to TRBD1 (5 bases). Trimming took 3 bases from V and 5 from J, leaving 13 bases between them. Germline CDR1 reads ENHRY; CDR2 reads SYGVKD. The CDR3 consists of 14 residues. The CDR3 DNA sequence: TGTGCCATCAGTGATGGTAGGGGTGGATATGGCTACACCTTC. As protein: CAISDGRGGYGYTF.

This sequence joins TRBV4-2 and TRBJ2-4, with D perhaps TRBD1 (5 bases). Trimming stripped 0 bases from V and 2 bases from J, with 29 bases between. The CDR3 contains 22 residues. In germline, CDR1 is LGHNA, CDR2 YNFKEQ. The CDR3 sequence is CASSQDAVSGSVTITSKNIQYF. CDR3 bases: TGTGCCAGCAGCCAAGATGCGGTGTCAGGGTCGGTCACCATTACGTCCAAAAACATTCAGTACTTC.

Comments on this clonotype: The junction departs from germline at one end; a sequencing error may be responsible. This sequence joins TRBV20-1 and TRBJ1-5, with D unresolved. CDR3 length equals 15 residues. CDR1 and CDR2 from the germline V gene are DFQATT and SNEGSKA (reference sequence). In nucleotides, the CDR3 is TGCAGCGCTAGAGATAACGGGGTTCGTTGGCAGCCCCAGCATTTT. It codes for CSARDNGVRWQPQHF.

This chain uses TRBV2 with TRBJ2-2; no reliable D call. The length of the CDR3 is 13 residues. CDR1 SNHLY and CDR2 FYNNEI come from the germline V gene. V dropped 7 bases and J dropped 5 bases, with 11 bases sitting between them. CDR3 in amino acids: CASNGLATGELFF. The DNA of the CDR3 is TGTGCCAGCAACGGCTTAGCTACCGGGGAGCTGTTTTTT.

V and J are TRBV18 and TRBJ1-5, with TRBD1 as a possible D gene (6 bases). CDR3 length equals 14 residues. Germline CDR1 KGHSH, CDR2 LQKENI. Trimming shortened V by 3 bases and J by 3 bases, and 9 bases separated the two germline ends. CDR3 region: CASSPGHSNQPQHF. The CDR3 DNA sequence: TGTGCCAGCTCACCGGGACATTCCAATCAGCCCCAGCATTTT.

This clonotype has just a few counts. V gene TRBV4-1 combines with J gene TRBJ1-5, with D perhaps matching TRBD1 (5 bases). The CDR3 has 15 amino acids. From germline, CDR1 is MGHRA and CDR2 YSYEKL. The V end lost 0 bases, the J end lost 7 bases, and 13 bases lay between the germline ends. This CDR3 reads CASSQEGRVGQPQHF. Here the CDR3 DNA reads TGCGCCAGCAGCCAAGAGGGCAGGGTTGGCCAGCCCCAGCATTTT.

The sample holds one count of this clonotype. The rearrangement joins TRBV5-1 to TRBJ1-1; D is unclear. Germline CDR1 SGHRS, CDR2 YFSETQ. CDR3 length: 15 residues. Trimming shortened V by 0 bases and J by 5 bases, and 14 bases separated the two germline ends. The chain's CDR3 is CASSLASSSMTEAFF. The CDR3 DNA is TGCGCCAGCAGCTTGGCCTCCTCGTCTATGACTGAAGCTTTCTTT.

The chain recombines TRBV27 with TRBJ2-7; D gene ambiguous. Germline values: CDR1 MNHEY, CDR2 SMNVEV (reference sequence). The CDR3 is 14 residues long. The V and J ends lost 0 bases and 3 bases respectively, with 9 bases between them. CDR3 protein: CASSLSKQIYEQYF. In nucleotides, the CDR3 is TGTGCCAGCAGTTTATCGAAACAGATCTACGAGCAGTACTTC.

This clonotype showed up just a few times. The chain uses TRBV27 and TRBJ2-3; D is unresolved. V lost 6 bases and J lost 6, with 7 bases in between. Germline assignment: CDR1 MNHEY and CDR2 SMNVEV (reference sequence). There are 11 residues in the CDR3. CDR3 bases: TGTGCCAGCAGGGGATTGGATACGCAGTATTTT. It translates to CASRGLDTQYF.

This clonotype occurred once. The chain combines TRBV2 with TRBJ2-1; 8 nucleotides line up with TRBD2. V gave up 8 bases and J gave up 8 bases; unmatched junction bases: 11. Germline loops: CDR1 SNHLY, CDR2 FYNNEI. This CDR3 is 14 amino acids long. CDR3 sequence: CASSGLAGSDEQFF. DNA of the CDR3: TGTGCCAGCTCAGGACTAGCCGGGTCCGATGAGCAGTTCTTC.